Sequencing of this T cell receptor beta chain was carried out in a study of identical twins. Study findings and constraints: Within monozygotic twins, out-of-frame TCR alpha sharing was underestimated by the models.

MiXCR, run by TCRdb on the 5' RACE reads, gives a single entry per CDR3 protein. Of about 150,000 distinct CDR3 sequences listed, under 4.5% are singletons. This CDR3 has 13 amino acids. The germline V gene encodes CDR1 SGHVS and CDR2 FNYEAQ. V was cut by 5 bases and J by 2 bases, with 10 bases left in between. Turning to this clonotype: Its cognate antigen is unknown. This may stem from a read error, because a much larger clone lies one nucleotide away. The final CDR3 position lacks the conserved phenylalanine or tryptophan, pointing to a likely read error.

The chain couples TRBV7-6 to TRBJ2-7; D ambiguous. Sequencing was done on a sample of memory T cells sorted from blood. This receptor was taken from a man younger than 30 in good health. DNA of the CDR3: TGTGCCAGCAGCCTCGGACGGACCTACGAGCAGTACGGC. Translation gives CASSLGRTYEQYG.